Listed here are 4 T cell receptor beta chains from one sample, sequenced in a study of hypomethylating agent response in myelodysplastic syndrome (dated by TCRdb to 2020 to 2022). Libraries were built with the immunoSEQ multiplex PCR assay. TCRdb obtained this table from immuneACCESS and retained in-frame rearrangements with V and J assigned. These tables miss some clones; where compared with another copy, unresolved V genes account for less than half of the shortfall, and the remainder is unexplained. The sample table records about 10,000 clones; 75% to 85% of these occur just once. The top ten clonotypes cover around 4.1% of the sample. The sample was bone marrow, taken before or after starting hypomethylating agent treatment for myelodysplastic syndrome (not recorded which). The receptors stem from a human donor with myelodysplastic syndrome.

The rearrangement uses TRBV5-1 and TRBJ2-7; possibly TRBD1 for D (6 bases). The CDR3 runs to 12 residues. V gave up 4 bases and J gave up 1 base, with 6 bases separating them. Germline V lookup: CDR1 SGHRS, CDR2 YFSETQ. The chain's CDR3 is CASSDRSYEQYF. The DNA of the CDR3 is TGCGCCAGCAGCGACAGGTCCTACGAGCAGTACTTC.

The V and J genes are TRBV9 and TRBJ2-2; 7 bases line up with TRBD1. CDR1 is SGDLS and CDR2 is YYNGEE in the germline V gene. The CDR3 totals 13 residues. V trimming: 7 bases; J trimming: 0 bases; junction bases outside the gene matches: 0. The CDR3: CASGTANTGELFF. The CDR3 DNA reads as TGTGCCAGCGGGACAGCGAACACCGGGGAGCTGTTTTTT.

The chain links TRBV7-9 to TRBJ1-2, with D maybe TRBD1 (5 bases). The CDR3 has 12 amino acids. CDR1 is SEHNR, CDR2 FQNEAQ, per germline (reference sequence). Trimming took 5 bases from V and 5 from J, leaving 9 bases between them. This chain's CDR3 is CASSPGPYGYTF. In DNA, the CDR3 is TGTGCCAGCAGCCCAGGGCCTTATGGCTACACCTTC.

This chain links TRBV28 with TRBJ1-2; weak D call: TRBD1 (5 bases). The CDR3 runs 12 residues. The V gene lost 2 bases and the J gene lost 5 bases, with 6 bases spanning the gap. Germline V lookup: CDR1 MDHEN, CDR2 SYDVKM. The CDR3 protein is CASSLGGYGYTF. The CDR3 nucleotides read TGTGCCAGCAGTTTAGGGGGATATGGCTACACCTTC.